This T cell receptor (beta chain) was identified in a study of T cell repertoires in cytomegalovirus infection. Study as a whole: Newly reported HLA-C-restricted and thoroughly characterized HLA-B-restricted CMV epitopes were employed. Public TCR beta signatures were indicative of both CMV infection and a matching HLA type. Findings and caveats of the study: It was HLA-C-restricted CMV-specific TCR beta clonotypes that dominated the response ex vivo. Carriage of CMV together with the relevant HLA was identifiable through cumulative public TCR beta family frequency.

TCRdb reprocessed the reads with MiXCR, giving one entry per CDR3 protein. Among roughly 150,000 distinct CDR3 sequences, 20% to 25% were seen once, and the ten largest hold about 25%. Of note for this clonotype: The antigen is undetermined.

J was trimmed by 0 bases and V by 3 bases; bases with no gene match: 4. CDR1 is LGHNA, CDR2 YSLEER, per germline. CDR3 length: 16 amino acids. Material: CD8+ T cells from cultured PBMCs, obtained from culture after CMV antigen stimulation. The receptor was derived from a human donor in good health (CMV status not recorded). Some clones in this sample may be carry-over from other donors' samples. The chain recombines TRBV4-3 with TRBJ1-4; 7 nucleotides align to TRBD1. Written as DNA, the CDR3 is TGCGCCAGCAGCCACAATCAGGGGGCAACTAATGAAAAACTGTTTTTT. Its protein product is CASSHNQGATNEKLFF.